This entry describes one T cell receptor (beta chain). Antigen unknown. The identical CDR3 is also encoded by other nucleotide sequences in the sample. Germline lookup yields CDR1 DFQATT and CDR2 SNEGSKA (reference sequence). The CDR3 spans 11 residues. V lost 5 bases and J lost 3, with 7 bases in between. These data are taken from a study of cytomegalovirus exposure and HLA in healthy donors. The PCR used 60 Vbeta and 13 Jbeta primers. TCRdb's table, derived via immunoSEQ multiplex PCR, lists solely in-frame clones and lacks some. The data contain 130,000 or so clones, approximately 75% of them seen just once; the ten biggest clones take up around 1.9%. Regarding the study as a whole: Several of the most significant clusters were apparently associated with common viral pathogens in a later analysis. TCR beta sequences reportedly predicted most subjects' HLA-A and HLA-B alleles accurately. Later, TCR association rates were found to vary by HLA locus, highest for DRB1 and lowest for HLA-C.

Sample: PBMCs. The J gene is TRBJ1-1, the V gene TRBV20-1, with unresolved D. This receptor was obtained from a man aged 40-49 years in good health and CMV-seronegative. The CDR3 DNA follows: TGCAGTGCTCCAGGATACACTGAAGCTTTCTTT. Translation gives CSAPGYTEAFF.